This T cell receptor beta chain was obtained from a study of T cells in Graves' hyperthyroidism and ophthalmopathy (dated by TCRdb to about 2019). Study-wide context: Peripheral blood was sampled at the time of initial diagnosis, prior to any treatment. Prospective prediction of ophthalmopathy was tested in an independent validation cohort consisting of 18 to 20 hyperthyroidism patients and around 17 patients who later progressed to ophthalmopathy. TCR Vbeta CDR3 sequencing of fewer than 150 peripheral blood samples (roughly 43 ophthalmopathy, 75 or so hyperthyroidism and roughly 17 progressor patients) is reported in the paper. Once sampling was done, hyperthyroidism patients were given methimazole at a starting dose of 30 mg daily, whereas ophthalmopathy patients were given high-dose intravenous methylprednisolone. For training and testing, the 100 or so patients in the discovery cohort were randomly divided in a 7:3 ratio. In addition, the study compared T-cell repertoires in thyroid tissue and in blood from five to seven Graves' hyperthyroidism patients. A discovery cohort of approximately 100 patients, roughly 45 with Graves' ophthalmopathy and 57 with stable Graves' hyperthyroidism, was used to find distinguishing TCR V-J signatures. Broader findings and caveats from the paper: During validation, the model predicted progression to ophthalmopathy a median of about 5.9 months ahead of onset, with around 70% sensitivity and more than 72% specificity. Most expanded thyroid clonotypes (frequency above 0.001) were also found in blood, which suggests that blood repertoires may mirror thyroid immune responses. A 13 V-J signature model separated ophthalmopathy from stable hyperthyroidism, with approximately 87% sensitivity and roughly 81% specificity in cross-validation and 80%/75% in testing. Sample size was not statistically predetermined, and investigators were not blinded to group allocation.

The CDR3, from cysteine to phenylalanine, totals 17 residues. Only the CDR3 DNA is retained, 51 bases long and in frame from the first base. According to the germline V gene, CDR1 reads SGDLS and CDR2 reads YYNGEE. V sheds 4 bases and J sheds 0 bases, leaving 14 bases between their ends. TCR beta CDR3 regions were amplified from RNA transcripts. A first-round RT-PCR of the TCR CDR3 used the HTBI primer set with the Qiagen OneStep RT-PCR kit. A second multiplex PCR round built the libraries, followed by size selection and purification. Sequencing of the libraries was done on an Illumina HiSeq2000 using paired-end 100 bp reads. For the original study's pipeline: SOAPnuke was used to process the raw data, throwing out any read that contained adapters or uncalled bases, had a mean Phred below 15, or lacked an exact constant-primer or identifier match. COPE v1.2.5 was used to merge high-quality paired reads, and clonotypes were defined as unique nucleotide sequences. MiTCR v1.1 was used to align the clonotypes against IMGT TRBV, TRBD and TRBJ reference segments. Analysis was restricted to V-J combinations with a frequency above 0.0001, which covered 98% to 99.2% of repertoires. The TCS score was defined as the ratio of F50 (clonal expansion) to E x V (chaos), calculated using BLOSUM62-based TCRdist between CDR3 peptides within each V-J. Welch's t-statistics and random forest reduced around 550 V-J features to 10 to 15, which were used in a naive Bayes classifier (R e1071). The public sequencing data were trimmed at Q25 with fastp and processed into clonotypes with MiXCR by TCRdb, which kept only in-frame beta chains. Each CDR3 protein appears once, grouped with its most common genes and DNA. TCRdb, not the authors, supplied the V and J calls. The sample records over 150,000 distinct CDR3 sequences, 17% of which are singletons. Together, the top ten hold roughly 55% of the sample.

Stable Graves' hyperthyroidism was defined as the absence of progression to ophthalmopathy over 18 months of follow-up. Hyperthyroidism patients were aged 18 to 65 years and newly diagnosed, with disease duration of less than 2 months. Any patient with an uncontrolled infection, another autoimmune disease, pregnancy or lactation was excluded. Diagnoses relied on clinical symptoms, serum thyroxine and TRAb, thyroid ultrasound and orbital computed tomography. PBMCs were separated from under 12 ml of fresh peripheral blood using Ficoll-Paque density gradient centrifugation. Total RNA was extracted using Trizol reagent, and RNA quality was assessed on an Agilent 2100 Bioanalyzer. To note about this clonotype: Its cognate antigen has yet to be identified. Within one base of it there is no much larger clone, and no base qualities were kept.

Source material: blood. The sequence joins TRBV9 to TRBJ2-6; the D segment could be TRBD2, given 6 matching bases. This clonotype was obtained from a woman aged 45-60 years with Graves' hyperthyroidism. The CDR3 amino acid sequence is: CASSPSGGSSGANVLTF. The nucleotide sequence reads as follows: TGTGCCAGCAGCCCGAGTGGGGGGAGCTCTGGGGCCAACGTCCTGACTTTC.